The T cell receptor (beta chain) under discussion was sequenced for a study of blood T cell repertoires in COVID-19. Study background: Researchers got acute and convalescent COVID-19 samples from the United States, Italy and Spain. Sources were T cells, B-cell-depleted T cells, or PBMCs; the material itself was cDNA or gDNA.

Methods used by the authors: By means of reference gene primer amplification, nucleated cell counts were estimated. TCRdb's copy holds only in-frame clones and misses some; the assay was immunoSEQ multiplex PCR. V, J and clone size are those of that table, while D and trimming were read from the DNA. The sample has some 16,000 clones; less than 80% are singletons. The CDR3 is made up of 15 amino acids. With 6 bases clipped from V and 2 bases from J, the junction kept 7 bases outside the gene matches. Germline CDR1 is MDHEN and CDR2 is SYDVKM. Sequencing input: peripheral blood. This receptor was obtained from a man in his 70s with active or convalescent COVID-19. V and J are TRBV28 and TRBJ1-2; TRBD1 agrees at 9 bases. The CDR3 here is CASRGPGTGNYGYTF. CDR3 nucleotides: TGTGCCAGCAGGGGTCCCGGGACAGGGAACTATGGCTACACCTTC.